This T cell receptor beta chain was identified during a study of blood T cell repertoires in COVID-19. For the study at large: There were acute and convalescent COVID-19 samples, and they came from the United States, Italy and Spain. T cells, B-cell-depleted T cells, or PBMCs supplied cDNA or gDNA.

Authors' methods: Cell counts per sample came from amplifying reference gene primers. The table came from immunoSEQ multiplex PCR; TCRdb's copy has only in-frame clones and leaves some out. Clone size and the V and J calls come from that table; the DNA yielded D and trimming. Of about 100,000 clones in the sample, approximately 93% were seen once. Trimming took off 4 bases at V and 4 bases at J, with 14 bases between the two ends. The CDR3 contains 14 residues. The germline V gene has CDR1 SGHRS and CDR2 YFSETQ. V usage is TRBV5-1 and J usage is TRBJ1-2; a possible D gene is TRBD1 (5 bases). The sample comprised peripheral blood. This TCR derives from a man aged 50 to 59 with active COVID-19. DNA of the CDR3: TGCGCCAGCAGCCCCGGCCAGGGTCGCTATGGCTACACCTTC. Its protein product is CASSPGQGRYGYTF.